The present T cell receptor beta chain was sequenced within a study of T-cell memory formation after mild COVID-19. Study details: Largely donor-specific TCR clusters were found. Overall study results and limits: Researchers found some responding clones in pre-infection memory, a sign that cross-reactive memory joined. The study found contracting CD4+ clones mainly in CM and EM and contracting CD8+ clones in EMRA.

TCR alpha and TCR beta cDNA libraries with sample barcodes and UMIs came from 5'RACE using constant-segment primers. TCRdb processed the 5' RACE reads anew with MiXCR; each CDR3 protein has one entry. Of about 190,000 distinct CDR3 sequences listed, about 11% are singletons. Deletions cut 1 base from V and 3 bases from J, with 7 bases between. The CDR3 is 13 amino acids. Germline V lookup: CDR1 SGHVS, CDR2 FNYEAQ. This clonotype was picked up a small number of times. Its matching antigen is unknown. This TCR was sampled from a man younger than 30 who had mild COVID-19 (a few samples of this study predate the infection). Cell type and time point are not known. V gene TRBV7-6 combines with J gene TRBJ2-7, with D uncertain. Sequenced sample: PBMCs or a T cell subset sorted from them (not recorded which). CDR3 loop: CASSLGRVYEQYF. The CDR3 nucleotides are TGTGCCAGCAGCTTAGGACGAGTCTACGAGCAGTACTTC.